One sample yielded the 9 T cell receptor beta chains listed below, sequenced in a study of T-cell memory formation after mild COVID-19. One entry per CDR3 protein, called by TCRdb with MiXCR from the 5' RACE reads. The sample has hundreds of thousands of distinct CDR3 sequences; approximately 15% are singletons. The sample taken for sequencing was PBMCs or a T cell subset sorted from them (not recorded which). These receptors originate from a man aged 18 to 35 who had mild COVID-19 (a few samples of this study predate the infection). Cell type and time point are not known.

This clonotype was counted only a few times. The V and J genes are TRBV11-2 and TRBJ2-1; 8 positions match TRBD2. The CDR3 has 17 amino acids. Germline loops: CDR1 SGHAT, CDR2 FQNNGV. Germline trimming cut 0 bases from V and 8 bases from J; bases unmatched to any gene: 12. This chain's CDR3 is CASSLDRRGGLRDEQFF. The CDR3 region has the DNA TGTGCCAGCAGCTTAGATCGACGGGGGGGCCTTAGGGATGAGCAGTTCTTC.

In its sample, this clonotype was seen a few times. The chain couples TRBV12-5 to TRBJ1-4; D unclear. The V gene's germline CDR1 is LGHNT and CDR2 FRNRAP. This CDR3 spans 14 amino acids. Trimming took off 1 base at V and 6 bases at J, with 9 bases between the two ends. The CDR3 DNA reads TGTGCTAGTGGTTTGGCGGACGGACATGAAAAACTGTTTTTT. Encoded protein: CASGLADGHEKLFF.

The genes are TRBV7-9 and TRBJ2-1; D call uncertain. CDR1 and CDR2 from the germline V gene are SEHNR and FQNEAQ (reference sequence). This CDR3 has 14 residues. V was clipped by 1 base and J by 7 bases, with 11 bases between them. CDR3 sequence: CASSLGGFMNEQFF. DNA for the CDR3: TGTGCCAGCAGCTTAGGCGGATTCATGAATGAGCAGTTCTTC.

This clonotype was counted between two and nine times. The V and J genes are TRBV7-9 and TRBJ1-1, with D perhaps matching TRBD1 (5 bases). The CDR3 sequence is 12 residues long. V was pared by 0 bases and J by 7 bases, with 6 bases between. Germline CDR1 and CDR2: SEHNR and FQNEAQ (reference sequence). Here the CDR3 DNA reads TGTGCCAGCAGCTTAGCGGGGCATGAAGCTTTCTTT. This codes for CASSLAGHEAFF. Drawing the rest from reference TRBV7-9 and TRBJ1-1, the complete variable domain is DTGVSQNPRHKITKRGQNVTFRCDPISEHNRLYWYRQTLGQGPEFLTYFQNEAQLEKSRLLSDRFSAERPKGSFSTLEIQRTEQGDSAMYLCASSLAGHEAFFGQGTRLTVV.

This chain uses TRBV12-3 or TRBV12-4 with TRBJ2-2, with 7 bases fitting TRBD1. J gave up 7 bases and V 6 bases, and 5 bases lay outside the gene matches. The CDR3 loop spans 13 amino acids. CDR3 amino acids: CASRGTGVGELFF. The CDR3 nucleotides are TGTGCCAGCAGGGGAACAGGGGTCGGGGAGCTGTTTTTT.

This clonotype has only a few counts. The chain joins TRBV4-2 to TRBJ2-3, with D perhaps matching TRBD1 (6 bases). The V and J ends lost 2 bases and 3 bases respectively, with 9 bases between them. CDR1 LGHNA and CDR2 YNFKEQ come from the germline V gene. The CDR3 is made up of 14 amino acids. Here the CDR3 reads CASSQTQGTDTQYF. CDR3 in DNA: TGTGCCAGCAGCCAAACCCAGGGGACAGATACGCAGTATTTT.

The genes are TRBV6-5 and TRBJ1-6; TRBD1 matches at 10 bases. Looked up from germline, CDR1 is MNHEY and CDR2 is SVGAGI. This CDR3 has 14 amino acids. The J segment lost 7 bases and the V segment lost 10 bases, leaving 7 bases of the junction unmatched. The CDR3 sequence: CATKTGGLNSPLHF. The DNA for the CDR3 is TGTGCCACCAAGACAGGGGGCCTAAATTCACCCCTCCACTTT.

The V gene is TRBV27, the J gene TRBJ2-7; D might be TRBD1 or TRBD2, each matching 5 bases. Between the trimmed V and J ends, which lost 0 bases and 6 bases, there was a span of 9 bases. The CDR3 length is 13 residues. Germline loops: CDR1 MNHEY, CDR2 SMNVEV (reference sequence). The CDR3 DNA is TGTGCCAGCAGTTTATCGGGGGTTCCCGAGCAGTACTTC. This translates into CASSLSGVPEQYF.

This clonotype showed up just a few times. The chain employs TRBV20-1 and TRBJ1-2, with D possibly being TRBD1 (6 bases). Deletions cut 0 bases from V and 2 bases from J, with 10 bases between. This CDR3 is 14 amino acids long. CDR1 and CDR2 from the germline V gene are DFQATT and SNEGSKA (reference sequence). This CDR3 is CSARDRTGNYGYTF. The CDR3 region has the DNA TGCAGTGCTAGAGATAGAACAGGGAACTATGGCTACACCTTC.